These 2 T cell receptor beta chains were sequenced from one sample in a study of Graves' ophthalmopathy and Graves' hyperthyroidism. CDR3 regions of TCR beta were amplified from RNA transcripts. Investigators did first-round RT-PCR with HTBI primers, then second-round multiplex PCR. TCRdb ran MiXCR on the multiplex PCR reads and lists one entry per CDR3 protein. The sample contains roughly 700,000 distinct CDR3 sequences, 40% of which appear only once. What was sequenced was peripheral blood. Every receptor here comes from an adult man with Graves' ophthalmopathy.

The chain has TRBV7-9 and TRBJ2-2; 14 bases align to TRBD2. Germline V gene lookup returns CDR1 SEHNR and CDR2 FQNEAQ (reference sequence). The CDR3 covers 17 residues. The junction had 9 bases not matched to a gene; V was cut back by 5 bases and J by 7 bases. Written as DNA, the CDR3 is TGTGCCAGCAGCCCCCGACTAGCGGGGGGGCAAGGCGGGGAGCTGTTTTTT. Encoded protein: CASSPRLAGGQGGELFF.

This clonotype was counted between two and nine times. The rearrangement joins TRBV12-3 or TRBV12-4 to TRBJ1-1; TRBD1 is a possible D gene (5 bases). The CDR3 runs to 15 residues. Between the trimmed V and J ends, which lost 0 bases and 1 base, there was a span of 9 bases. The CDR3 DNA is TGTGCCAGCAGTTTAGCGGACATAAAGAACACTGAAGCTTTCTTT. Encoded protein: CASSLADIKNTEAFF.